This paragraph reports one TCR beta chain. This CDR3 comprises 17 residues. Germline lookup yields CDR1 LNHDA and CDR2 SQIVND (reference sequence). Trimming pared 3 bases from V and 0 bases from J, leaving 17 bases between. The record originates from a study of radiotherapy plus CTLA-4 blockade in lung cancer. Sequencing was performed with immunoSEQ multiplex PCR; in TCRdb, only in-frame clones are kept and a portion is missing. The data hold roughly 98,000 clones, with 82% observed a single time. This TCR was sampled from a human donor with non-small cell lung cancer who had a partial response to radiotherapy plus ipilimumab. The chain carries TRBV19 and TRBJ1-1; D might be TRBD1 (6 bases). Sample: peripheral blood, taken from a patient treated with radiotherapy plus ipilimumab. Here the CDR3 DNA reads TGTGCCAGTAGTATCTTCTCAGGGGACGGGATGAACACTGAAGCTTTCTTT. It specifies CASSIFSGDGMNTEAFF.